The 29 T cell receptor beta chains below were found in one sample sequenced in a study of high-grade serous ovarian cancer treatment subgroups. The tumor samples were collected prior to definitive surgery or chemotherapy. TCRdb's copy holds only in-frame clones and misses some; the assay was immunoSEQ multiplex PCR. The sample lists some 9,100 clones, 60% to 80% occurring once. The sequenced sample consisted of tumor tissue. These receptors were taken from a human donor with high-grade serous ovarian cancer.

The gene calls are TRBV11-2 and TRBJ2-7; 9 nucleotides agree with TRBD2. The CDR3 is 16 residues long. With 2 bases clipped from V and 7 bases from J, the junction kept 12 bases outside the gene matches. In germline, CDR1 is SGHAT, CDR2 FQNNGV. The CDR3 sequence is CASSLLLAGSRVEQYF. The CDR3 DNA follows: TGTGCCAGCAGCTTATTGCTAGCGGGATCCCGCGTGGAGCAGTACTTC.

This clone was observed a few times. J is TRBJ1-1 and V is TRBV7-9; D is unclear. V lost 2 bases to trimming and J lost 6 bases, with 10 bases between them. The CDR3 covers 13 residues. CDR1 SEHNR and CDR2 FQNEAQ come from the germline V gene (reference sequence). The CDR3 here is CASSLRSEPEAFF. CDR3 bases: TGTGCCAGCAGCTTACGTAGTGAACCTGAAGCTTTCTTT.

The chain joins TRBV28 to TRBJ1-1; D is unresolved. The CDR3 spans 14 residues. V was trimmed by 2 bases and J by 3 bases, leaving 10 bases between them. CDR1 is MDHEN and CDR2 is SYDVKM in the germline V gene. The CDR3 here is CASSLIRDYTEAFF. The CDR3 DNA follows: TGTGCCAGCAGTTTAATAAGAGACTACACTGAAGCTTTCTTT.

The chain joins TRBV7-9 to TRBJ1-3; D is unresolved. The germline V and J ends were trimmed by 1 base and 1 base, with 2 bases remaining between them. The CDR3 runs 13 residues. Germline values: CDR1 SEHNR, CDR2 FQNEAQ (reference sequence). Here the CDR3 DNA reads TGTGCCAGCAGCTTAGGTTCTGGAAACACCATATATTTT. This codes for CASSLGSGNTIYF.

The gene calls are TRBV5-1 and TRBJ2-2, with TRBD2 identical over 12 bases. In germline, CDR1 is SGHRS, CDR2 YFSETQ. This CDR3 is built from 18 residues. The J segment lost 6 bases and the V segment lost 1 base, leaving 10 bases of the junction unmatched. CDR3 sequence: CASSLFALAGGPAGELFF. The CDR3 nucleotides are TGCGCCAGCAGCTTGTTCGCGCTAGCGGGAGGGCCGGCCGGGGAGCTGTTTTTT. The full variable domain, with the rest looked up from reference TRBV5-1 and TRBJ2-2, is KAGVTQTPRYLIKTRGQQVTLSCSPISGHRSVSWYQQTPGQGLQFLFEYFSETQRNKGNFPGRFSGRQFSNSRSEMNVSTLELGDSALYLCASSLFALAGGPAGELFFGEGSRLTVL.

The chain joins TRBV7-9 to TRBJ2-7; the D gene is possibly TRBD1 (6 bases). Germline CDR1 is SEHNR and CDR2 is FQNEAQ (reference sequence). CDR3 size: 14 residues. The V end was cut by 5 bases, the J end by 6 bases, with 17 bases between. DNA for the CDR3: TGTGCCAGCAGCAAAACAGGGAGTTCTTCCGAGCAGTACTTC. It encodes CASSKTGSSSEQYF.

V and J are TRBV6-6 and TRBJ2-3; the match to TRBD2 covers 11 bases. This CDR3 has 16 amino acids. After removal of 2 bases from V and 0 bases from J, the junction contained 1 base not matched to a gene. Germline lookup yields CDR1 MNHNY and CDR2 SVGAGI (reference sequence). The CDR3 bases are TGTGCCAGCAGTTACCGGACTAGCGGGAGCACAGATACGCAGTATTTT. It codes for CASSYRTSGSTDTQYF.

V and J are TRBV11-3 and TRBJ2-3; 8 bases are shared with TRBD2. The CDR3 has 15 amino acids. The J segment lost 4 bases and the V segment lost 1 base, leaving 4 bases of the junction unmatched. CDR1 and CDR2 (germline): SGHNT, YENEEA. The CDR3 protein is CASSLAGLAADTQYF. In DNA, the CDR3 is TGTGCCAGCAGCTTAGCTGGACTAGCTGCAGATACGCAGTATTTT.

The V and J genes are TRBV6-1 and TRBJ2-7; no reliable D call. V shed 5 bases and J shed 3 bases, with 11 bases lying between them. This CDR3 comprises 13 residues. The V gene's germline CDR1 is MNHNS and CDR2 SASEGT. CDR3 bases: TGTGCCAGCAGTCCGGGCGGCCTCTACGAGCAGTACTTC. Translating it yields CASSPGGLYEQYF.

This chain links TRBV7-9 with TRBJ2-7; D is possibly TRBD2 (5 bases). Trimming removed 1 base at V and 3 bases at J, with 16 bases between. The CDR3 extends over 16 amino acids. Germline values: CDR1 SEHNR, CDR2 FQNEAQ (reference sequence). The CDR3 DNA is TGTGCCAGCAGCTTAGGGACTCGACTTGGGGACTACGAGCAGTACTTC. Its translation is CASSLGTRLGDYEQYF.

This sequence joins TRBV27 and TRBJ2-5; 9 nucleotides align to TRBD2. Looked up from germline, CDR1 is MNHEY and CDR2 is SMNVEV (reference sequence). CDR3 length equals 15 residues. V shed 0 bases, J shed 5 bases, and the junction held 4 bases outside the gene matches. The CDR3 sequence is CASSLSGTSWETQYF. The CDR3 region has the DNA TGTGCCAGCAGTTTATCGGGGACTAGCTGGGAGACCCAGTACTTC.

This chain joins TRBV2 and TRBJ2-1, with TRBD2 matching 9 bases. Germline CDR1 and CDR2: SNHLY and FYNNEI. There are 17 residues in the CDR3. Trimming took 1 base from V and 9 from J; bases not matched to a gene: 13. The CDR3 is CASSEEGGRAGGGEQFF. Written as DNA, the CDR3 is TGTGCCAGCAGTGAAGAGGGCGGGAGGGCCGGAGGGGGTGAGCAGTTCTTC.

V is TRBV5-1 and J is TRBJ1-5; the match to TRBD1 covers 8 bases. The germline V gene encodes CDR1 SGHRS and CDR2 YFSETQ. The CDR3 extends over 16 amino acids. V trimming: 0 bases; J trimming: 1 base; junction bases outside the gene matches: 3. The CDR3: CASSLGDRLSNQPQHF. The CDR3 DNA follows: TGCGCCAGCAGCTTGGGGGACAGGCTAAGCAATCAGCCCCAGCATTTT.

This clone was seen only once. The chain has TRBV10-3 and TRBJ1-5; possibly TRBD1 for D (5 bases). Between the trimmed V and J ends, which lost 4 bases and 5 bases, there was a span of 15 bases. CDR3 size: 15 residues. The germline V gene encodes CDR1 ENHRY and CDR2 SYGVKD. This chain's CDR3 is CAISGSRVFDQPQHF. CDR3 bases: TGTGCCATCAGTGGTTCCAGGGTTTTTGATCAGCCCCAGCATTTT.

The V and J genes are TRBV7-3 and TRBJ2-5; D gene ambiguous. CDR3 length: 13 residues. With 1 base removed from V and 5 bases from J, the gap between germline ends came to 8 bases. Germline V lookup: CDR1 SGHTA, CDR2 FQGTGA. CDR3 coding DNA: TGTGCCAGCAGCTTAAGTTTACAGGAGACCCAGTACTTC. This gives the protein CASSLSLQETQYF.

The CDR3 sequence is CASIGYRSYNEQFF. DNA of the CDR3: TGTGCCAGCATAGGGTACCGCTCCTACAATGAGCAGTTCTTC. V usage is TRBV6-6 and J usage is TRBJ2-1, with D uncertain. CDR1 and CDR2 from the germline V gene are MNHNY and SVGAGI (reference sequence). The CDR3 extends over 14 amino acids. With 7 bases removed from V and 0 bases from J, the gap between germline ends came to 10 bases.

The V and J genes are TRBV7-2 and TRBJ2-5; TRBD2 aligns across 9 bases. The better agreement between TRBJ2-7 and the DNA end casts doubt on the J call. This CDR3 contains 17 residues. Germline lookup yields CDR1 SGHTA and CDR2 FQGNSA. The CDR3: CASSLALGGRAKYEQYF. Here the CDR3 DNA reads TGTGCCAGCAGCTTAGCGCTGGGCGGGAGGGCCAAATACGAGCAGTACTTC.

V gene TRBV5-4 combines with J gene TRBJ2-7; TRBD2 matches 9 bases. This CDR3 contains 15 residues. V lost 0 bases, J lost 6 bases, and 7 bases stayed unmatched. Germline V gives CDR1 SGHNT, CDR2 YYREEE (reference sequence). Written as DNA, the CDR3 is TGTGCCAGCAGCTTGGATCTAGCGGGAAACTCCGAGCAGTACTTC. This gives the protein CASSLDLAGNSEQYF.

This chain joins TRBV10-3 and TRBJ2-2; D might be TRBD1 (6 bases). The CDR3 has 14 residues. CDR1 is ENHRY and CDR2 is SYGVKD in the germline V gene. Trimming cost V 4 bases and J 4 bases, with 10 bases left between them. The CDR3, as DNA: TGTGCCATCAGTGGGGCAGGGGCCACCGGGGAGCTGTTTTTT. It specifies CAISGAGATGELFF.

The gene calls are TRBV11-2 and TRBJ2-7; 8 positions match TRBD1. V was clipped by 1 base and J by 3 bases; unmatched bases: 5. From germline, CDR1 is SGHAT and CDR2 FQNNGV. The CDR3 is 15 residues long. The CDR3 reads CASSLGSGGGYEQYF. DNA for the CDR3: TGTGCCAGCAGCTTAGGGTCAGGGGGCGGCTACGAGCAGTACTTC.

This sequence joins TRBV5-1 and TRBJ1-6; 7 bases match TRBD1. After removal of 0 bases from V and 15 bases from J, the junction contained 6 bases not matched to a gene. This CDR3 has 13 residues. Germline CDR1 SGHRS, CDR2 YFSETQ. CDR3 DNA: TGCGCCAGCAGCTTGGAAACAGGGGTGCGCCTCCACTTT. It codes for CASSLETGVRLHF.

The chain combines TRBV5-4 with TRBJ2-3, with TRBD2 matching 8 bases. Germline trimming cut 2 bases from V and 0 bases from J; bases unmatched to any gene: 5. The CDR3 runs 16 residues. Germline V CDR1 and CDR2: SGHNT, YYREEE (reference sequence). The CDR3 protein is CASSFRAGGSTDTQYF. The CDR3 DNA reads TGTGCCAGCAGCTTCCGGGCGGGAGGTAGCACAGATACGCAGTATTTT.

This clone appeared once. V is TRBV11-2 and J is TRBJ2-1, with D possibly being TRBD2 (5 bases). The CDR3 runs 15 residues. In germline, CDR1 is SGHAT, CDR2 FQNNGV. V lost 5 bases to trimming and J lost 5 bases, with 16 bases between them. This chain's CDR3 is CASSPGGLPNNEQFF. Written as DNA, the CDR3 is TGTGCCAGCAGCCCCGGCGGGCTTCCTAACAATGAGCAGTTCTTC.

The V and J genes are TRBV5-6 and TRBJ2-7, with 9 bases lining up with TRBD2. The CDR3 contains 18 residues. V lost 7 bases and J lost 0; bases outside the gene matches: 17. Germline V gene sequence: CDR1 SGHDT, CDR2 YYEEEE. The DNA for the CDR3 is TGTGCCAGCCTCACGGGGGGATCTAGCGGGAAAAGCTCCTACGAGCAGTACTTC. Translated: CASLTGGSSGKSSYEQYF.

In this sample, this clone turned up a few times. Written as DNA, the CDR3 is TGTGCCAGCAGTTTAGCCCCTAGCGGGAGTGAAAATGAGCAGTTCTTC. Translation gives CASSLAPSGSENEQFF. The chain has TRBV27 and TRBJ2-1; 10 bases agree with TRBD2. The V gene's germline CDR1 is MNHEY and CDR2 SMNVEV (reference sequence). V shed 2 bases and J 7 bases; nucleotides not matched to a gene: 8. This CDR3 has 16 amino acids.

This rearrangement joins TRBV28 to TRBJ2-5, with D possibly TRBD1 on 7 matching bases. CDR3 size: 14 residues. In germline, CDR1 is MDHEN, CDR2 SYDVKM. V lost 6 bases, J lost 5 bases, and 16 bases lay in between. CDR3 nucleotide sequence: TGTGCCAGCAGCAGGGGGGTCGCCTTGGAGACCCAGTACTTC. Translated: CASSRGVALETQYF.

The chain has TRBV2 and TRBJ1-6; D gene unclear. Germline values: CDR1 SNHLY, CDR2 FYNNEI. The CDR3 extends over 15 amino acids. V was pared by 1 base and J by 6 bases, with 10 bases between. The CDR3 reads CASSEETSANSPLHF. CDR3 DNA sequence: TGTGCCAGCAGTGAAGAGACAAGTGCTAATTCACCCCTCCACTTT.

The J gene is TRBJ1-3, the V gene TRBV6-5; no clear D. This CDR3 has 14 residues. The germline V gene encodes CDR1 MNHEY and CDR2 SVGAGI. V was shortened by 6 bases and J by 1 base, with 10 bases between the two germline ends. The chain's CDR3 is CASRDRLSGNTIYF. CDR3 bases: TGTGCCAGCAGGGACCGACTTTCTGGAAACACCATATATTTT.

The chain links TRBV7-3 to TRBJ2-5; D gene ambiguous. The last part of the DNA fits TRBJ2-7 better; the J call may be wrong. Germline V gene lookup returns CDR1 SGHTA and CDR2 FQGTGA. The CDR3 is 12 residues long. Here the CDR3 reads CASSLTIHEQYF. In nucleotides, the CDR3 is TGTGCCAGCAGCTTAACGATCCACGAGCAGTACTTC.